These 27 T cell receptor beta chains came from one sample sequenced in a study of identical twins. TCRdb analysed the 5' RACE reads with MiXCR anew, one entry per CDR3 protein. Here the sample spans fewer than 500,000 distinct CDR3 sequences, about 13% being singletons. These data were also reused for a study on yellow fever vaccine responses in identical twins.

Source material: CD4+ T cells sorted from blood. These receptors all stem from a woman under 30 in good health.

This clonotype showed up just a few times. The J gene is TRBJ1-2, the V gene TRBV7-8; D may be TRBD1 (6 bases). V was pared by 5 bases and J by 1 base, with 14 bases between. The germline gives CDR1 SGHVS, CDR2 FQNEAQ. The CDR3 has 15 amino acids. The CDR3 loop is CASSRTRQDNYGYTF. Here the CDR3 DNA reads TGTGCCAGCAGCAGGACTCGACAGGATAACTATGGCTACACCTTC.

The CDR3 nucleotides read TGTGCCAGCTCACAAGGGACAGGGGATGAGCAGTTCTTC. Its translation: CASSQGTGDEQFF. The chain employs TRBV18 and TRBJ2-1; 10 positions match TRBD1. V dropped 4 bases and J dropped 8; count of bases not matched to a gene: 2. Germline CDR1 KGHSH, CDR2 LQKENI. The CDR3 consists of 13 residues.

This clonotype was seen only a few times. The chain recombines TRBV7-8 with TRBJ2-5; 9 bases map to TRBD2. Germline values: CDR1 SGHVS, CDR2 FQNEAQ. There are 16 residues in the CDR3. The V segment lost 4 bases and the J segment 5 bases; nucleotides outside the gene matches: 11. The CDR3 here is CASSSVAGVWLETQYF. CDR3 in DNA: TGTGCCAGCAGCTCCGTAGCGGGAGTCTGGTTGGAGACCCAGTACTTC.

The chain employs TRBV3-1 and TRBJ2-1; 10 positions agree with TRBD2. The V segment lost 2 bases and the J segment 8 bases; nucleotides outside the gene matches: 6. This CDR3 has 15 residues. Germline loops: CDR1 LGHDT, CDR2 YNNKEL (reference sequence). The CDR3 DNA reads TGTGCCAGCAGCCAAAGTAGCGGGAGGCAGGATGAGCAGTTCTTC. This sequence encodes CASSQSSGRQDEQFF.

This clonotype was counted ten times or more. The V gene is TRBV4-3, the J gene TRBJ2-1; D uncertain. Germline V gene data show CDR1 as LGHNA and CDR2 as YSLEER. The CDR3 totals 14 residues. Trimming pared 0 bases from V and 6 bases from J, leaving 9 bases between. CDR3 loop: CASSQDRYGNEQFF. The CDR3 DNA reads as TGCGCCAGCAGCCAAGACAGGTATGGCAATGAGCAGTTCTTC.

There are many counts of this clonotype. The chain links TRBV7-2 to TRBJ2-5; TRBD1 agrees at 7 bases. Germline lookup yields CDR1 SGHTA and CDR2 FQGNSA. Unmatched junction bases numbered 8, after V lost 5 bases and J lost 2 bases. CDR3 length: 15 amino acids. The CDR3 reads CASSPRDRPQETQYF. The DNA for the CDR3 is TGTGCCAGCAGCCCCCGGGACAGACCACAAGAGACCCAGTACTTC. Looking up the rest from reference TRBV7-2 and TRBJ2-5 gives the full variable domain: GAGVSQSPSNKVTEKGKDVELRCDPISGHTALYWYRQSLGQGLEFLIYFQGNSAPDKSGLPSDRFSAERTGGSVSTLTIQRTQQEDSAVYLCASSPRDRPQETQYFGPGTRLLVL.

This chain links TRBV20-1 with TRBJ2-3; 9 nucleotides match TRBD2. Germline V CDR1 and CDR2: DFQATT, SNEGSKA (reference sequence). J gave up 4 bases and V 6 bases, and 8 bases lay outside the gene matches. CDR3 length: 14 residues. CDR3 coding DNA: TGCAGTGCCAGGACTAGCGTGCTCGCAGATACGCAGTATTTT. It codes for CSARTSVLADTQYF.

This clonotype has just a few counts. The chain joins TRBV10-3 to TRBJ2-7; D unclear. CDR3 length equals 14 residues. V gave up 4 bases and J gave up 3 bases, with 13 bases separating them. Germline V gives CDR1 ENHRY, CDR2 SYGVKD. The CDR3 here is CAISVAQGSYEQYF. The CDR3 DNA follows: TGTGCCATCAGTGTTGCCCAAGGAAGCTACGAGCAGTACTTC.

Ten or more counts support this clonotype. This rearrangement joins TRBV29-1 to TRBJ2-5; 11 bases align to TRBD1. Germline V CDR1 and CDR2: SQVTM, ANQGSEA. With 0 bases clipped from V and 5 bases from J, the junction kept 2 bases outside the gene matches. This CDR3 is 14 amino acids long. The CDR3 nucleotides read TGCAGCGTTGAAGAAGGGACAGGGGGTGAGACCCAGTACTTC. Translated, it gives CSVEEGTGGETQYF.

This clonotype turned up a few times. This chain joins TRBV6-5 and TRBJ1-2; a weak D match, TRBD1 (5 bases). V was clipped by 4 bases and J by 4 bases, with 10 bases between them. The CDR3 spans 13 residues. Germline values: CDR1 MNHEY, CDR2 SVGAGI. The CDR3 region has the DNA TGTGCCAGCAGTTCAGGGCCATTCTATGGCTACACCTTC. Amino acid sequence: CASSSGPFYGYTF.

The CDR3 DNA is TGTGCCAGTAGTGAGACTAGCGGGAAAAACATTCAGTACTTC. It encodes CASSETSGKNIQYF. This chain joins TRBV19 and TRBJ2-4, with 10 positions matching TRBD2. J was trimmed by 4 bases and V by 5 bases; bases with no gene match: 2. This CDR3 spans 14 amino acids. The germline CDR1 and CDR2 sequences are LNHDA and SQIVND (reference sequence). Supplemented by reference TRBV19 and TRBJ2-4, the full variable domain reads DGGITQSPKYLFRKEGQNVTLSCEQNLNHDAMYWYRQDPGQGLRLIYYSQIVNDFQKGDIAEGYSVSREKKESFPLTVTSAQKNPTAFYLCASSETSGKNIQYFGAGTRLSVL.

This clonotype was recorded a few times. The chain couples TRBV6-1 to TRBJ2-7; D is ambiguous. Deletions cut 7 bases from V and 1 base from J, with 14 bases between. Germline V lookup: CDR1 MNHNS, CDR2 SASEGT. The CDR3 length is 14 residues. The CDR3 bases are TGTGCCAGCAATAAAGATCCCTCTTCCTACGAGCAGTACTTC. Its translation: CASNKDPSSYEQYF.

The rearrangement uses TRBV2 and TRBJ2-7; D is undetermined. Germline V gene sequence: CDR1 SNHLY, CDR2 FYNNEI. V was cut by 6 bases and J by 3 bases, with 15 bases left in between. The CDR3 is 14 amino acids. The CDR3 sequence is CASSETGRRYEQYF. The CDR3 DNA follows: TGTGCCAGCAGCGAGACGGGCCGCCGCTACGAGCAGTACTTC.

This clonotype has just a few counts. The genes are TRBV29-1 and TRBJ2-2, with D possibly called TRBD1 or TRBD2 (5 bases each). The CDR3 length is 13 residues. The germline CDR1 and CDR2 sequences are SQVTM and ANQGSEA. V was shortened by 6 bases and J by 2 bases, with 10 bases between the two germline ends. Here the CDR3 reads CSVADTNTGELFF. CDR3 bases: TGCAGCGTAGCGGACACCAACACCGGGGAGCTGTTTTTT.

The chain uses TRBV4-2 and TRBJ2-7; 14 positions match TRBD2. CDR3 length: 16 residues. Per the germline V gene, CDR1 is LGHNA and CDR2 is YNFKEQ. With V trimmed by 1 base and J by 5 bases, 4 bases remained unmatched. The chain's CDR3 is CASSQGGLAGGHEQYF. DNA of the CDR3: TGTGCCAGCAGCCAAGGCGGACTAGCGGGAGGCCACGAGCAGTACTTC.

This clonotype was picked up a small number of times. This chain's CDR3 is CASMVQGKRNIQYF. The CDR3 region has the DNA TGTGCCAGCATGGTACAGGGGAAAAGGAACATTCAGTACTTC. The gene calls are TRBV6-1 and TRBJ2-4; TRBD1 agrees at 7 bases. Germline CDR1 reads MNHNS; CDR2 reads SASEGT. Losses at the gene ends were 7 bases for V and 7 bases for J; bases not matched to a gene: 10. The CDR3 totals 14 residues.

In this sample, this clonotype turned up a few times. The J gene is TRBJ2-5, the V gene TRBV5-1; TRBD2 might be the D (6 bases). Deletions cut 0 bases from V and 3 bases from J, with 12 bases between. Germline loops: CDR1 SGHRS, CDR2 YFSETQ. CDR3 size: 15 residues. The CDR3 region is CASSLAGREEETQYF. CDR3 nucleotides: TGCGCCAGCAGCTTGGCCGGGCGGGAAGAAGAGACCCAGTACTTC.

The chain links TRBV12-3 or TRBV12-4 to TRBJ2-3; D tentatively reads TRBD1 or TRBD2 (5 bases each). The V end lost 3 bases, the J end lost 3 bases, and 13 bases lay between the germline ends. The CDR3 loop spans 15 amino acids. In DNA form, the CDR3 reads TGTGCCAGCAGTTTTAGGGGAACTAGTACAGATACGCAGTATTTT. The encoded protein is CASSFRGTSTDTQYF.

Only a few counts were recorded for this clonotype. The rearrangement joins TRBV7-2 to TRBJ2-5; D ambiguous. This CDR3 contains 14 residues. V dropped 3 bases and J dropped 1 base, with 9 bases sitting between them. Per germline, CDR1 SGHTA and CDR2 FQGNSA. DNA of the CDR3: TGTGCCAGCAGCTTCAGCAGGACCCAAGAGACCCAGTACTTC. This gives the protein CASSFSRTQETQYF.

This clonotype was observed a few times. The rearrangement joins TRBV27 to TRBJ2-7, with 13 bases that match TRBD2. The germline V gene encodes CDR1 MNHEY and CDR2 SMNVEV (reference sequence). V lost 3 bases to trimming and J lost 1 base; unmatched junction nucleotides: 9. CDR3 size: 18 residues. The CDR3 region is CASSLTSGRQPGSYEQYF. In DNA, the CDR3 is TGTGCCAGCAGTTTGACTAGCGGGAGGCAACCGGGGTCCTACGAGCAGTACTTC.

The chain joins TRBV15 to TRBJ2-1; 11 positions agree with TRBD2. V shed 1 base, J shed 8 bases, and the junction held 13 bases outside the gene matches. Germline CDR1 and CDR2: LNHNV and YYDKDF (reference sequence). This CDR3 has 18 amino acids. The CDR3 loop is CATSRGGTSGAGYDEQFF. The CDR3 DNA is TGTGCCACCAGCAGAGGGGGGACTAGCGGAGCGGGATACGATGAGCAGTTCTTC. The full variable domain, its missing parts supplied by reference TRBV15 and TRBJ2-1, is DAMVIQNPRYQVTQFGKPVTLSCSQTLNHNVMYWYQQKSSQAPKLLFHYYDKDFNNEADTPDNFQSRRPNTSFCFLDIRSPGLGDTAMYLCATSRGGTSGAGYDEQFFGPGTRLTVL.

The rearrangement links TRBV6-6 to TRBJ2-3; 8 nucleotides align to TRBD1. Germline CDR1 MNHNY, CDR2 SVGAGI (reference sequence). V dropped 6 bases and J dropped 5; count of bases not matched to a gene: 4. This CDR3 is built from 13 residues. CDR3 bases: TGTGCCAGCAGACAGACAGGGGAAGATACGCAGTATTTT. Amino acids: CASRQTGEDTQYF.

This clonotype was counted many times. This sequence joins TRBV7-9 and TRBJ2-5; 8 bases map to TRBD2. The CDR3 loop spans 17 amino acids. J lost 2 bases, V lost 5 bases, and 13 bases had no gene match. CDR1 and CDR2 from the germline V gene are SEHNR and FQNEAQ (reference sequence). The CDR3, as DNA: TGTGCCAGCAGCCCCAACTGGGGGGCGGGAGGTCAAGAGACCCAGTACTTC. This translates into CASSPNWGAGGQETQYF.

The gene calls are TRBV15 and TRBJ2-2; D unclear. CDR3 size: 14 residues. Trimming left V 5 bases short and J 7 bases short, with 14 bases between. The germline gives CDR1 LNHNV, CDR2 YYDKDF (reference sequence). The CDR3 is CATSVQVQVGELFF. The DNA for the CDR3 is TGTGCCACCAGCGTTCAGGTACAAGTCGGGGAGCTGTTTTTT.

The chain is built from TRBV9 and TRBJ2-2; D remains unclear. The CDR3 extends over 16 amino acids. The V and J ends lost 1 base and 4 bases respectively, with 14 bases between them. Germline CDR1 SGDLS, CDR2 YYNGEE. The CDR3 DNA reads TGTGCCAGCAGCGTAAATCCGGTTTTGGTCACCGGGGAGCTGTTTTTT. Its translation: CASSVNPVLVTGELFF.

This clonotype was observed a handful of times. V gene TRBV7-9 combines with J gene TRBJ2-7, with 9 bases matching TRBD1. The CDR3 loop spans 15 amino acids. Germline CDR1 and CDR2: SEHNR and FQNEAQ (reference sequence). With V trimmed by 5 bases and J by 5 bases, 10 bases remained unmatched. CDR3 DNA: TGTGCCAGCAGCCCTAACCGGGACAGGGACGACGAGCAGTACTTC. Translating it yields CASSPNRDRDDEQYF.

The chain is built from TRBV7-2 and TRBJ2-5; 14 bases map to TRBD2. Per germline, CDR1 SGHTA and CDR2 FQGNSA. The CDR3 has 15 amino acids. V was clipped by 5 bases and J by 5 bases; unmatched bases: 4. CDR3 nucleotides: TGTGCCAGCAGCCCGACTAGCGGGAGGGTTGAGACCCAGTACTTC. Its translation: CASSPTSGRVETQYF.